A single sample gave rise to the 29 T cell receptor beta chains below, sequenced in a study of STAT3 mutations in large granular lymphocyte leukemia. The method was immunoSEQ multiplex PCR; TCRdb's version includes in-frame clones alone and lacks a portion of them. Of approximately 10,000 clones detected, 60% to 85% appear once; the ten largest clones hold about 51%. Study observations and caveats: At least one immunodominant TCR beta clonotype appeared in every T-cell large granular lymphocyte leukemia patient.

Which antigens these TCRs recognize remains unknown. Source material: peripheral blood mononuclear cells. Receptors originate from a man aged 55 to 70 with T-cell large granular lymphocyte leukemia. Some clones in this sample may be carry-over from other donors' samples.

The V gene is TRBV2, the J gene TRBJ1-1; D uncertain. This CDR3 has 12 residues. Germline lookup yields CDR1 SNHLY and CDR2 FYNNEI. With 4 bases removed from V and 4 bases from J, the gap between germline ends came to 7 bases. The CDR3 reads CASSVWGTEAFF. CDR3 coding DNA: TGTGCCAGCAGTGTTTGGGGCACTGAAGCTTTCTTT.

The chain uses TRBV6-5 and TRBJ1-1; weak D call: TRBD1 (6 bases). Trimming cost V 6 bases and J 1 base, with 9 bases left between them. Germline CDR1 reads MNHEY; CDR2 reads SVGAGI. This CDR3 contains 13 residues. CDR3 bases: TGTGCCAGCAGCAGACAGGAGAACACTGAAGCTTTCTTT. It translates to CASSRQENTEAFF.

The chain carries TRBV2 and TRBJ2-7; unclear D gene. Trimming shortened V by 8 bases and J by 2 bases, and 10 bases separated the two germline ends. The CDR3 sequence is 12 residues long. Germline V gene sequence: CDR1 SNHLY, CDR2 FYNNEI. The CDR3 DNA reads TGTGCCAGCGCCCAGGAGACCTACGAGCAGTACTTC. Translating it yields CASAQETYEQYF. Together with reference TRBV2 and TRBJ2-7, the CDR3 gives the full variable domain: EPEVTQTPSHQVTQMGQEVILRCVPISNHLYFYWYRQILGQKVEFLVSFYNNEISEKSEIFDDQFSVERPDGSNFTLKIRSTKLEDSAMYFCASAQETYEQYFGPGTRLTVT.

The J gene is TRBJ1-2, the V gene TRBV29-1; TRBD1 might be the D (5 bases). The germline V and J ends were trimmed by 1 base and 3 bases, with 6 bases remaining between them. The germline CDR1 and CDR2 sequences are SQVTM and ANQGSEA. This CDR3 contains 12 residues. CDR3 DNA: TGCAGCGTTGAAGGACAGCACTATGGCTACACCTTC. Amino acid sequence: CSVEGQHYGYTF.

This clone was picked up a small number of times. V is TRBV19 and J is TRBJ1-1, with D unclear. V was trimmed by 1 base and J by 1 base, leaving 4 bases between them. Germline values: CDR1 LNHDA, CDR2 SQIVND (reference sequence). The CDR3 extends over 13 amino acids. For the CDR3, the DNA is TGTGCCAGTAGTATAGGGGGGAACACTGAAGCTTTCTTT. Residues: CASSIGGNTEAFF.

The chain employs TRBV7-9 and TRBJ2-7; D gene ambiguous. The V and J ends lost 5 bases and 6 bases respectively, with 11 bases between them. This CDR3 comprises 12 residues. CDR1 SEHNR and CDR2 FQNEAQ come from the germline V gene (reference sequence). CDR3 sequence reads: CASSPLLGEQYF. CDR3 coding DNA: TGTGCCAGCAGCCCGCTTCTGGGCGAGCAGTACTTC.

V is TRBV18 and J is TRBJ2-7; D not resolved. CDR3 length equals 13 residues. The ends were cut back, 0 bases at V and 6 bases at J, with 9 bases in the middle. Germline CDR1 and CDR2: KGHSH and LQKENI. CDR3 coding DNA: TGTGCCAGCTCACCACCGACGAATCCCGAGCAGTACTTC. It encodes CASSPPTNPEQYF.

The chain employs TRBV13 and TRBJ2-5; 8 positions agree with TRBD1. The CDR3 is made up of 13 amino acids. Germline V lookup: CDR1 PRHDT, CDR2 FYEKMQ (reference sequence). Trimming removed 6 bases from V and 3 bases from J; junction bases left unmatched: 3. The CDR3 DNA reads TGTGCCAGCAGTTCGGACAGGGAAGAGACCCAGTACTTC. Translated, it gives CASSSDREETQYF. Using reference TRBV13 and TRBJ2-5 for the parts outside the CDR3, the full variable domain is AAGVIQSPRHLIKEKRETATLKCYPIPRHDTVYWYQQGPGQDPQFLISFYEKMQSDKGSIPDRFSAQQFSDYHSELNMSSLELGDSALYFCASSSDREETQYFGPGTRLLVL.

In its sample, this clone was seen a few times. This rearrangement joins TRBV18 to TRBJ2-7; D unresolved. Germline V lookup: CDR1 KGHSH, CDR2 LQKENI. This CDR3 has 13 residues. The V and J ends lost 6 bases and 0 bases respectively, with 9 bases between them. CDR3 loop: CASSGDLSYEQYF. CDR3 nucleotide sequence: TGTGCCAGCTCGGGCGACCTCTCCTACGAGCAGTACTTC.

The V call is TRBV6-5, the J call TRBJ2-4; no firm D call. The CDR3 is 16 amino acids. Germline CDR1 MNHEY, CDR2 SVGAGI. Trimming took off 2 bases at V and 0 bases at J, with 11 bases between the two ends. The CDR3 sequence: CASSYGFAVAKNIQYF. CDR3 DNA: TGTGCCAGCAGTTACGGGTTCGCGGTAGCCAAAAACATTCAGTACTTC.

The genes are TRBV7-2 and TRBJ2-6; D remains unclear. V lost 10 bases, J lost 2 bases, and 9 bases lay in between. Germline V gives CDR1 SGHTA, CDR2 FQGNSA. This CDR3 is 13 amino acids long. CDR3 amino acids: CATWRTGANVLTF. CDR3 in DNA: TGTGCCACCTGGAGAACTGGGGCCAACGTCCTGACTTTC.

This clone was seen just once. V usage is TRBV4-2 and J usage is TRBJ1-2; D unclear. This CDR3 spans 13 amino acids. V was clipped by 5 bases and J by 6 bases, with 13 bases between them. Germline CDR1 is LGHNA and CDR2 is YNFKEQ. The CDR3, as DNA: TGTGCCAGCAGCTTAGTAGATCAGGATGGCTACACCTTC. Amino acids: CASSLVDQDGYTF.

This CDR3 reads CASSLGLAGGEDTQYF. As DNA, the CDR3 is TGTGCCAGCAGCTTGGGCCTAGCGGGAGGTGAAGATACGCAGTATTTT. This chain connects TRBV5-5 to TRBJ2-3; 11 bases align to TRBD2. Per germline, CDR1 SGHKS and CDR2 YYEKEE (reference sequence). The CDR3 is made up of 16 amino acids. The junction had 5 bases not matched to a gene; V was cut back by 0 bases and J by 5 bases.

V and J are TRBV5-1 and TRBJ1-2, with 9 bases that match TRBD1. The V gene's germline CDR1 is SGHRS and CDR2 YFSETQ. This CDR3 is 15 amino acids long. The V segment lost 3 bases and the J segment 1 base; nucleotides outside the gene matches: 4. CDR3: CASSSGTGINYGYTF. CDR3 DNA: TGCGCCAGCAGCTCCGGGACAGGGATTAACTATGGCTACACCTTC.

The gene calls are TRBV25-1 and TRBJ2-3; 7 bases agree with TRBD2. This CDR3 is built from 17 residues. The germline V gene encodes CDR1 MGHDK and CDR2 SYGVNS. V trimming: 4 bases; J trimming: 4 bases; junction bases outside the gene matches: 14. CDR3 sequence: CASSARWGEGPADTQYF. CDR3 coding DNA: TGTGCCAGCAGTGCAAGATGGGGGGAGGGCCCGGCAGATACGCAGTATTTT.

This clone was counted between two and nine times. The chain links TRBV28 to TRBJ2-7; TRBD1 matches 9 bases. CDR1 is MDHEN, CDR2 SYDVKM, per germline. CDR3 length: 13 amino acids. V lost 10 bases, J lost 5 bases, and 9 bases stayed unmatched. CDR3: CATQTGGINEQYF. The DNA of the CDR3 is TGTGCCACCCAGACAGGGGGAATCAACGAGCAGTACTTC.

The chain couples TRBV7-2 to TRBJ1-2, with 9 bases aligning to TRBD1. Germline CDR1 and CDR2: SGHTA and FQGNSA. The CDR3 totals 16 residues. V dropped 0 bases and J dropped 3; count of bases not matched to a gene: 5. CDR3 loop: CASSLARTGADYGYTF. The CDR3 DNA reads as TGTGCCAGCAGCTTAGCCCGGACAGGGGCGGACTATGGCTACACCTTC.

CDR3 DNA sequence: TGTGCCAGCAGCGTAGCACCGTTAGCGGCCAACAATGAGCAGTTCTTC. Translation: CASSVAPLAANNEQFF. This chain joins TRBV9 and TRBJ2-1, with D perhaps TRBD2 (6 bases). This CDR3 region has 16 residues. The V and J ends lost 0 bases and 5 bases respectively, with 15 bases between them. Germline V gene lookup returns CDR1 SGDLS and CDR2 YYNGEE. Full variable domain (rest looked up from reference TRBV9 and TRBJ2-1): DSGVTQTPKHLITATGQRVTLRCSPRSGDLSVYWYQQSLDQGLQFLIQYYNGEERAKGNILERFSAQQFPDLHSELNLSSLELGDSALYFCASSVAPLAANNEQFFGPGTRLTVL.

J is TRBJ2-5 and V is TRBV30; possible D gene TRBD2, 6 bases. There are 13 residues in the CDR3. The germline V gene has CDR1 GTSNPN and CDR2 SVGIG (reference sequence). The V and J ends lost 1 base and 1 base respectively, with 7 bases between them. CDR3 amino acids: CAWSGGVQETQYF. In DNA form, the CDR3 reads TGTGCCTGGAGTGGGGGGGTCCAAGAGACCCAGTACTTC.

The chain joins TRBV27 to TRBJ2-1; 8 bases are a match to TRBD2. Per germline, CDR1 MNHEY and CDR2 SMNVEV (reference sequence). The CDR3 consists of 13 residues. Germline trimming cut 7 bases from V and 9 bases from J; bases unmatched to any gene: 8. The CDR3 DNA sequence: TGTGCCAGCAACCTTAGCGGGAAATCTGAGCAGTTCTTC. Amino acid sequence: CASNLSGKSEQFF.

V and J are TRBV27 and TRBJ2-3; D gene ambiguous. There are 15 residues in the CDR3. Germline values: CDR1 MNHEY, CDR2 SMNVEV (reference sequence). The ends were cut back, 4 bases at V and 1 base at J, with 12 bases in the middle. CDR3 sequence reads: CASSSDPQGTDTQYF. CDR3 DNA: TGTGCCAGCAGTTCCGACCCCCAGGGCACAGATACGCAGTATTTT.

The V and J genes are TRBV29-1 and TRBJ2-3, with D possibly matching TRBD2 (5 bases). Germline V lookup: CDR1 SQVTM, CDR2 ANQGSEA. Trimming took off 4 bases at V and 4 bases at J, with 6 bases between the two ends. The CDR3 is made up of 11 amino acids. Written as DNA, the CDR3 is TGCAGCGTTGTGAGGGCAGATACGCAGTATTTT. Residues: CSVVRADTQYF.

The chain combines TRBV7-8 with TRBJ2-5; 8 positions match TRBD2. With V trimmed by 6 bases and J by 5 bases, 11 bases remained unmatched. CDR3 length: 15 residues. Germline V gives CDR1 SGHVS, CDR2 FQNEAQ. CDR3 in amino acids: CASRLGSGSYETQYF. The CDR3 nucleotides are TGTGCCAGCAGGTTGGGCAGCGGGAGTTATGAGACCCAGTACTTC.

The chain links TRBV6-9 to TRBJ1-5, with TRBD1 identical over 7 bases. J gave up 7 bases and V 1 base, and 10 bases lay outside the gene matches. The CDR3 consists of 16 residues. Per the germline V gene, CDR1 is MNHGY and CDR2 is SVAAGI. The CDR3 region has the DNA TGTGCCAGCAGTTATTGGGGGGAGGGGGCGAAGCAGCCCCAGCATTTT. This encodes CASSYWGEGAKQPQHF.

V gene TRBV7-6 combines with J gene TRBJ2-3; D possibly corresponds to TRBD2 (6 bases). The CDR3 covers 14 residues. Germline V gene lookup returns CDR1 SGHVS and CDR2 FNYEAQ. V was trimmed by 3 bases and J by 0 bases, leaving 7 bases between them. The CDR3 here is CASSLGTSTDTQYF. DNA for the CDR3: TGTGCCAGCAGCTTGGGGACTAGCACAGATACGCAGTATTTT.

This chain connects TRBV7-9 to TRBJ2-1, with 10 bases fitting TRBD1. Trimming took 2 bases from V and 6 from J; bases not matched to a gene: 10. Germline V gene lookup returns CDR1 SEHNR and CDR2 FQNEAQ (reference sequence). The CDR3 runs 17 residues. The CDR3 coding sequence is TGTGCCAGCAGCTTAAGGGGGGGGACAGGGGAGGTCAATGAGCAGTTCTTC. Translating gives CASSLRGGTGEVNEQFF.

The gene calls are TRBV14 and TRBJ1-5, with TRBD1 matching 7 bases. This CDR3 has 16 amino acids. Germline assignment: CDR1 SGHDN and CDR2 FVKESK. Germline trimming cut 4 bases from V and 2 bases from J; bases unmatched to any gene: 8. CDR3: CASSLPYRGGNQPQHF. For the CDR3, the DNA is TGTGCCAGCAGCCTCCCCTACAGGGGTGGCAATCAGCCCCAGCATTTT.

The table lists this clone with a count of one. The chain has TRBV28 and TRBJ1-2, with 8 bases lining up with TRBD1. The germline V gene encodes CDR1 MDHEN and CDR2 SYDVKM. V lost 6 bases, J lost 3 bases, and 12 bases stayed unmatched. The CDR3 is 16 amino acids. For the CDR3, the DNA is TGTGCCAGCAGCCGGGGACAGGTTTTTTCTCACTATGGCTACACCTTC. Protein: CASSRGQVFSHYGYTF.

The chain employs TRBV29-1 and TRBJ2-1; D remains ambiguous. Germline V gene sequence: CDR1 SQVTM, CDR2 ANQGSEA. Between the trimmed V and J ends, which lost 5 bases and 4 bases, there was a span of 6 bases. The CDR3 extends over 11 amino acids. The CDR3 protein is CSVYQYNEQFF. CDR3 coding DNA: TGCAGCGTTTACCAGTACAATGAGCAGTTCTTC.